This is a list of T cell receptor beta chains from one sample in a study of tumor-infiltrating lymphocytes in localized non-small cell lung cancer. Assay: immunoSEQ multiplex PCR; the TCRdb copy retains only in-frame clones and omits some. The repertoire holds 15,000 to 20,000 clones, with approximately 84% as singletons. What was sequenced was lung tumor tissue. The receptors were gathered from a human donor with non-small cell lung cancer. CDR3s include the opening cysteine and the closing phenylalanine or tryptophan. Each record gives: D gene, J gene, clone size, V gene, CDR3 protein, CDR3 DNA. The D gene is left open where the match is weak. Some rows have no size entry. The others give once, few or many, or a class for an expanded clone.

TRBD1	TRBJ1-6	NA	TRBV14	CASSQGDRGYNSPLHF	TGTGCCAGCAGCCAGGGAGACAGGGGCTATAATTCACCCCTCCACTTT
NA	TRBJ2-7	once	TRBV5-3	CARSVDGNTTDDNEQYF	TGTGCCAGAAGCGTGGACGGAAACACCACCGACGACAACGAGCAGTACTTC
NA	TRBJ1-1	NA	TRBV9	CASSLGPQGNTEAFF	TGTGCCAGCAGCCTCGGCCCCCAGGGGAACACTGAAGCTTTCTTT
NA	TRBJ1-2	once	TRBV6-5	CASRSLTWSYTF	TGTGCCAGCAGGTCACTGACCTGGAGCTACACCTTC
TRBD1	TRBJ1-5	NA	TRBV4-1	CASSPGQGKQPQHF	TGCGCCAGCAGCCCCGGACAGGGAAAACAGCCCCAGCATTTT
NA	TRBJ1-5	NA	TRBV28	CASTPGWVSNQPQHF	TGTGCCAGCACCCCGGGGTGGGTTAGCAATCAGCCCCAGCATTTT
NA	TRBJ2-1	NA	TRBV4-2	CASSQENSNEQFF	TGTGCCAGCAGCCAAGAGAACAGCAATGAGCAGTTCTTC
NA	TRBJ1-1	NA	TRBV4-2	CASSQEAGQLNTEAFF	TGTGCCAGCAGCCAAGAAGCGGGGCAGCTGAACACTGAAGCTTTCTTT
NA	TRBJ1-5	NA	TRBV10-2	CASSESEVNQPQHF	TGCGCCAGCAGTGAGTCCGAGGTTAATCAGCCCCAGCATTTT
NA	TRBJ1-4	NA	TRBV4-2	CASSQDLEQKLFF	TGTGCCAGCAGCCAAGATCTCGAACAAAAACTGTTTTTT
NA	TRBJ2-2	NA	TRBV9	CASSVSVSNTGELFF	TGTGCCAGCAGCGTATCTGTCTCGAACACCGGGGAGCTGTTTTTT
NA	TRBJ2-2	few	TRBV7-9	CASSRWAGERTGELFF	TGTGCCAGCAGCCGTTGGGCCGGTGAACGGACCGGGGAGCTGTTTTTT
NA	TRBJ1-3	NA	TRBV18	CASSPEAGNTIYF	TGTGCCAGCTCACCGGAAGCGGGCAACACCATATATTTT
NA	TRBJ2-5	NA	TRBV11-2	CASSPLGRETQYF	TGTGCCAGCAGCCCCCTGGGCAGGGAGACCCAGTACTTC
TRBD1	TRBJ2-1	NA	TRBV6-1	CAIRTGGTYNEQFF	TGTGCCATCAGGACAGGGGGCACCTACAATGAGCAGTTCTTC
TRBD1	TRBJ2-7	NA	TRBV7-2	CASRYTGTGGSYEQYF	TGTGCCAGCAGGTACACCGGGACAGGGGGTAGCTACGAGCAGTACTTC
NA	TRBJ2-5	NA	TRBV4-1	CASSQVDPRVETQYF	TGCGCCAGCAGCCAAGTCGACCCGAGGGTAGAGACCCAGTACTTC
NA	TRBJ1-5	NA	TRBV6-5	CASSSTVNQPQHF	TGTGCCAGCAGTTCGACAGTGAATCAGCCCCAGCATTTT
NA	TRBJ2-7	NA	TRBV18	CASSPLVGSYEQYF	TGTGCCAGCTCACCTTTAGTGGGGTCCTACGAGCAGTACTTC
NA	TRBJ1-5	NA	TRBV11-2	CASSLDSAAPNQPQHF	TGTGCCAGCAGCTTAGATTCGGCGGCCCCCAATCAGCCCCAGCATTTT
NA	TRBJ1-1	NA	TRBV19	CVSSIGLGRENTEAFF	TGTGTCAGTAGTATAGGTTTGGGCAGGGAGAACACTGAAGCTTTCTTT
TRBD1	TRBJ1-1	NA	TRBV2	CASNPDRVITEAFF	TGTGCCAGCAACCCCGACAGGGTCATCACTGAAGCTTTCTTT
NA	TRBJ2-2	once	TRBV7-8	CASSLWTAGQGTGELFF	TGTGCCAGCAGCTTATGGACGGCCGGGCAGGGGACCGGGGAGCTGTTTTTT
TRBD2	TRBJ2-1	NA	TRBV4-2	CASSQSGTSGRARVNEQFF	TGTGCCAGCAGCCAGTCCGGGACTAGCGGGAGGGCCCGGGTAAATGAGCAGTTCTTC
NA	TRBJ2-1	NA	TRBV6-1	CASSGPRSSYNEQFF	TGTGCCAGCAGTGGACCCCGAAGCTCCTACAATGAGCAGTTCTTC